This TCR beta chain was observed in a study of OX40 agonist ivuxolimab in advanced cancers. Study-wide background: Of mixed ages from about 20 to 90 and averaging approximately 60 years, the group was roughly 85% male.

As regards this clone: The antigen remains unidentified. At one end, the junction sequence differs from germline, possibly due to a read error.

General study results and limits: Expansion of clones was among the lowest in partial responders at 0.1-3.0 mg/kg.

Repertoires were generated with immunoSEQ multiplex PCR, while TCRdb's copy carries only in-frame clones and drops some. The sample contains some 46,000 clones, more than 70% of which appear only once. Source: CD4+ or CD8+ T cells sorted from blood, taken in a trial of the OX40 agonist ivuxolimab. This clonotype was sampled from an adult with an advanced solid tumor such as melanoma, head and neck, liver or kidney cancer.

The CDR3 spells CASSPGVDNEQFF. In nucleotides, the CDR3 is TGTGCTAGCAGCCCGGGGGTGGACAATGAGCAGTTCTTC. V is TRBV7-7 and J is TRBJ2-1, with a weak D call TRBD2 (6 bases). Germline V gene lookup returns CDR1 SSHAT and CDR2 FNYEAQ (reference sequence). CDR3 size: 13 residues.